This T cell receptor (beta chain) was documented in a study of low-dose radiotherapy and immunotherapy resistance in tumors. cDNA synthesis used a TRAV/TRBV-specific primer set for both chains. The authors ran about 18 PCR cycles to amplify TCRs with a constant-region primer and V-primer adapter. Amplification of the isolated mRNA used in vitro transcription. TCRdb ran MiXCR on the reads and lists one entry per CDR3 protein. The sample carries more than 45,000 distinct CDR3 sequences, approximately 25% recorded once. The time point: before trial treatment. Donors received a regimen that comprised nivolumab, ipilimumab, aspirin, low-dose cyclophosphamide and low-dose radiotherapy. The sample consisted of PBMCs, taken before treatment. This sequence was found in a male donor with prostate cancer.

The CDR3 bases are TGTGCCAGCAGTTTCACTCCCGGACAGGCCCGACGGGAGCAGTTCTTC. It yields the protein CASSFTPGQARREQFF. The V call is TRBV28, the J call TRBJ2-1, with 7 bases fitting TRBD1. V lost 3 bases, J lost 10 bases, and 15 bases stayed unmatched. CDR1 and CDR2 (germline): MDHEN, SYDVKM. The CDR3 spans 16 residues. Based on the CDR3 plus reference TRBV28 and TRBJ2-1, the full variable domain is DVKVTQSSRYLVKRTGEKVFLECVQDMDHENMFWYRQDPGLGLRLIYFSYDVKMKEKGDIPEGYSVSREKKERFSLILESASTNQTSMYLCASSFTPGQARREQFFGPGTRLTVL.